A selection of T cell receptor beta chains follows, all from one sample in a study of blood T cell repertoires in COVID-19. Clones were sequenced by immunoSEQ multiplex PCR, and TCRdb holds only the in-frame ones, with some missing. The repertoire holds some 220,000 clones, 65% to 85% seen once, with more than 2% in the top ten. The sample consisted of peripheral blood. The receptor source for this set is a woman aged 55-69 years with acute or convalescent COVID-19. Each CDR3 is given with its conserved first and last residue. Each record gives: J gene, D gene, V gene, CDR3 protein. The D gene is left open where the match is weak.

J: TRBJ2-1
D: -
V: TRBV4-2
CDR3: CASSVGEGRPYNEQFF

J: TRBJ1-1
D: -
V: TRBV19
CDR3: CASSMFLGATEAFF

J: TRBJ1-1
D: -
V: TRBV5-1
CDR3: CASSLELSRGTEAFF

J: TRBJ2-2
D: TRBD2
V: TRBV6-6
CDR3: CASSITGGPGELFF

J: TRBJ2-1
D: -
V: TRBV5-6
CDR3: CASSFIKGLNEQFF

J: TRBJ2-3
D: -
V: TRBV4-1
CDR3: CASSQEIASIDTQYF

J: TRBJ2-1
D: -
V: TRBV9
CDR3: CASSVSGHSSYNEQFF

J: TRBJ2-3
D: -
V: TRBV5-1
CDR3: CASSLATTPTDTQYF

J: TRBJ2-4
D: -
V: TRBV19
CDR3: CASSIGALVAKNIQYF

J: TRBJ2-1
D: TRBD2
V: TRBV6-1
CDR3: CASSDRAGGVEQFF

J: TRBJ1-3
D: TRBD1
V: TRBV3-1/TRBV3-2
CDR3: CASSQADRGSGNTIYF

J: TRBJ1-2
D: -
V: TRBV3-1/TRBV3-2
CDR3: CASSQVGGIDGYTF

J: TRBJ1-1
D: -
V: TRBV5-6
CDR3: CASSLGQLVNTEAFF

J: TRBJ2-1
D: TRBD2
V: TRBV4-3
CDR3: CARILAGGGNEQFF

J: TRBJ2-7
D: TRBD1
V: TRBV5-1
CDR3: CASSWTGVNYEQYF

J: TRBJ1-2
D: TRBD1
V: TRBV11-2
CDR3: CASRVQGNPNYGYTF

J: TRBJ2-1
D: -
V: TRBV5-6
CDR3: CASRFRPGLANNEQFF

J: TRBJ1-3
D: -
V: TRBV7-6
CDR3: CASSLAAAGSGNTIYF

J: TRBJ1-6
D: -
V: TRBV6-1
CDR3: CASSERESYNSPLHF

J: TRBJ2-1
D: -
V: TRBV4-2
CDR3: CASSQDRGGAYNEQFF

J: TRBJ1-1
D: -
V: TRBV7-3
CDR3: CASSLGANTEAFF

J: TRBJ2-1
D: -
V: TRBV2
CDR3: CASSDQAISPPLRFF

J: TRBJ1-4
D: -
V: TRBV2
CDR3: CASSRGTDEKLFF

J: TRBJ1-1
D: -
V: TRBV5-4
CDR3: CASSHARNTEAFF

J: TRBJ1-2
D: TRBD1
V: TRBV5-4
CDR3: CASRRGQNYGYTF

J: TRBJ1-1
D: -
V: TRBV7-9
CDR3: CASSLQRELNTEAFF

J: TRBJ1-2
D: -
V: TRBV30
CDR3: CAQGRGNGYTF

J: TRBJ1-2
D: TRBD1
V: TRBV3-1/TRBV3-2
CDR3: CASSHQDRGSYGYTF

J: TRBJ1-2
D: -
V: TRBV30
CDR3: CAWRDTKSGYTF

J: TRBJ1-3
D: -
V: TRBV6-6
CDR3: CASSRGGTGNTIYF

J: TRBJ1-3
D: -
V: TRBV5-1
CDR3: CASRREISGNTIYF

J: TRBJ1-1
D: -
V: TRBV7-9
CDR3: CASSSTNTEAFF

J: TRBJ2-1
D: TRBD2
V: TRBV9
CDR3: CASSLPRGGGPTEQFF

J: TRBJ2-1
D: TRBD2
V: TRBV4-2
CDR3: CASSQRGLADNEQFF

J: TRBJ1-1
D: TRBD1
V: TRBV19
CDR3: CASSSTGTGTTEAFF

J: TRBJ2-2
D: TRBD1
V: TRBV24-1
CDR3: CATSASGQGANTGELFF

J: TRBJ1-2
D: -
V: TRBV28
CDR3: CASSSHGRDGYTF

J: TRBJ1-1
D: -
V: TRBV5-6
CDR3: CASSFHWTVFSTEAFF

J: TRBJ1-1
D: -
V: TRBV5-4
CDR3: CASSLSGSGTEAFF

J: TRBJ1-2
D: -
V: TRBV10-1
CDR3: CASSEPSYGYTF

J: TRBJ2-1
D: -
V: TRBV21-1
CDR3: CASSQRGSGNEQFF

J: TRBJ1-5
D: TRBD1
V: TRBV6-6
CDR3: CASSQAGTGLQPQHF

J: TRBJ2-7
D: TRBD1
V: TRBV7-3
CDR3: CASSATGTGSEQYF

J: TRBJ2-7
D: -
V: TRBV5-1
CDR3: CASSPPPHGLNVYEQYF

J: TRBJ2-1
D: TRBD1
V: TRBV6-2/TRBV6-3
CDR3: CASSRPRTGVDEQFF

J: TRBJ2-1
D: TRBD1
V: TRBV9
CDR3: CASSVARGQPNSYNEQFF